This T cell receptor beta chain was observed in a study of blood T cell repertoires in COVID-19. Study context: Specimens from acute and convalescent COVID-19 originated in the United States, Italy and Spain. PBMCs, B-cell-depleted T cells, or T cells were the source of the cDNA or gDNA that made up the material.

The CDR3 totals 13 residues. CDR1 and CDR2 (germline): SGHNT, YENEEA. V was pared by 1 base and J by 8 bases, with 9 bases between. In the authors' workflow: Amplified reference gene primers provided the basis for estimating nucleated cell counts. Sequencing was performed with immunoSEQ multiplex PCR; in TCRdb, only in-frame clones are kept and a portion is missing. The DNA was the basis for D and trimming; V, J and clone size are from that table. The sample has about 140,000 clones; 85% are singletons. The receptor was derived from a man between 50 and 59 years old with acute or convalescent COVID-19. The sample was peripheral blood. The chain employs TRBV11-3 and TRBJ1-3; D is unresolved. CDR3 DNA: TGTGCCAGCAGCTTAGTCCCCCGGGACACCATATATTTT. As protein: CASSLVPRDTIYF.